Listed below are T cell receptor beta chains from one sample, sequenced in a study of blood T cell repertoires in COVID-19. Generated by immunoSEQ multiplex PCR, the TCRdb table keeps only in-frame clones and is missing some. Seen here are 470,000 or so clones, 70% to 90% observed once, and the top ten hold 3% to 4%. Sequenced input: peripheral blood. These receptors all come from a human donor in a cohort sampled during active COVID-19. Each CDR3 is given with its conserved first and last residue. Size tells how often a clone was seen (once, few, many) or the class of an expanded clone, and some rows leave it out.

>TRBV2|.
CASSGVQGARGNQPQHF
>TRBV29-1|.
CSVEAGGTDTQYF
>TRBV7-3|.
CASRQPGQGGNEQFF
>TRBV6-5|.
CASSWTSEETQYF
>TRBV11-3|.
CASSWPGSREQYF
>TRBV7-2|few
CASSPTSGAYEQYF
>TRBV15|.
CATRPRELAGGGEQYF
>TRBV30|.
CAWTTSNYGYTF
>TRBV6-5|once
CASSWEGVNTGELFF
>TRBV5-4|.
CASSLAGTVYNEQFF
>TRBV5-1|.
CASSISSRGIGEQFF
>TRBV5-5|.
CASSTSGQFNNVLTF
>TRBV12-5|.
CASGLPPLGRGRMVGGYTF
>TRBV6-5|.
CASSYSLVASQETQYF
>TRBV24-1|.
CATSTMRGQETQYF
>TRBV12-3/TRBV12-4|.
CASSLGQGNGYTF
>TRBV4-3|.
CASSRGLAGRETQYF
>TRBV6-5|.
CASSFGGVAFF
>TRBV7-9|.
CASSFGRADTQYF
>TRBV5-1|.
CASSPLAGSNAGANVLTF
>TRBV5-4|.
CASSGSRAASAEAFF
>TRBV7-3|few
CASSSGRPPYNEQFF
>TRBV9|few
CASSASGEGYTF
>TRBV5-1|.
CASSPVARDTEAFF
>TRBV6-1|.
CASSETGNLKISQYF
>TRBV7-8|.
CASSLAGTGAHGELFF
>TRBV5-1|.
CASSPGGTQGYEQYF
>TRBV14|.
CASSQALGLAGGYFGANVLTF
>TRBV11-2|.
CASSLAIWGLADRNNEQFF
>TRBV19|.
CASIGGSSSYNEQFF
>TRBV27|.
CASSLRQGTGETQYF
>TRBV19|.
CASSINGLAGGASTDTQYF
>TRBV9|once
CASSVGTRVTGELFF
>TRBV5-8|.
CASSLNRNYNEQFF
>TRBV12-3/TRBV12-4|.
CASSVIDEKLFF
>TRBV29-1|.
CSVGRAPVETQYF
>TRBV19|.
CASRSDPEDYGYTF
>TRBV19|.
CASSISLPGTGSNEKLFF
>TRBV4-3|.
CASSQEGLGGYTF
>TRBV9|.
CASSVASSGRVINEQFF
>TRBV6-2/TRBV6-3|.
CASSYLRTPPYEQYF
>TRBV6-5|.
CASSFADRYEQYF
>TRBV6-5|.
CASTLVPRDTEAFF
>TRBV5-5|.
CASSIERGLVTQYF
>TRBV6-5|once
CASTTDRVYGYTF
>TRBV19|.
CASSVQGAREKLFF
>TRBV29-1|.
CSVGRGDRGTSGSLEQFF
>TRBV19|.
CASSNPWTSGLHNEQFF
>TRBV28|once
CASSPAPGTNYGYTF
>TRBV19|.
CASSILTGEGYEQYF